The sequence of this T cell receptor beta chain was determined in a study of cytomegalovirus exposure and HLA in healthy donors. Study-wide results and caveats: Most of the TCR beta V segments (in an earlier analysis) were productive either about 90% or about 30% of the time. Among TCR beta chains, those listed as cytomegalovirus-associated numbered over 150. For most TCR sequences rarity was the rule, although some public TCRs occurred in many donors.

The PCR was carried out with 60 Vbeta primers and 13 Jbeta primers. Repertoires were generated with immunoSEQ multiplex PCR, while TCRdb's copy carries only in-frame clones and drops some. The table records about 190,000 clones, just under 75% of them present only once. Notes on this clone: Antigen specificity is unknown.

The CDR3 has 14 amino acids. V shed 8 bases, J shed 0 bases, and the junction held 6 bases outside the gene matches. Looked up from germline, CDR1 is LNHDA and CDR2 is SQIVND (reference sequence). This sequence joins TRBV19 and TRBJ2-7; 8 bases are a match to TRBD2. The sample comprised PBMCs. The clonotype was recovered from a woman in her 30s in good health and CMV-seropositive. Here the CDR3 DNA reads TGTGCCAGTTTTAGCGGGACGACCTCCTACGAGCAGTACTTC. It codes for CASFSGTTSYEQYF.